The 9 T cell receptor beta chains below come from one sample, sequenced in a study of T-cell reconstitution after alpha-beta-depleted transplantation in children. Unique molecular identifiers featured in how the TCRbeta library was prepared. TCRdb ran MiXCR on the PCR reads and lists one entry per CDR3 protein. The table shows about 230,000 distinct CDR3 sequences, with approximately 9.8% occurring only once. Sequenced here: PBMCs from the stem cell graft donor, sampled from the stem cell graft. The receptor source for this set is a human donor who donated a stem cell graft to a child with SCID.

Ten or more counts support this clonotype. The CDR3 loop is CASSTSGTSSYNEQFF. The CDR3 DNA is TGTGCCAGCAGCACTTCCGGGACTAGCTCTTACAATGAGCAGTTCTTC. J is TRBJ2-1 and V is TRBV7-2; 9 bases match TRBD2. Trimming at V came to 5 bases and at J to 4 bases, leaving 9 bases not matched to a gene. There are 16 residues in the CDR3. The germline V gene has CDR1 SGHTA and CDR2 FQGNSA.

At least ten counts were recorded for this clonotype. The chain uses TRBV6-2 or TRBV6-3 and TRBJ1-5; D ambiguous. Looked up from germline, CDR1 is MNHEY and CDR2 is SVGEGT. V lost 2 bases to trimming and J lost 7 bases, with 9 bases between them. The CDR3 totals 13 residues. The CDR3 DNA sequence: TGTGCCAGCAGTTACGGTCCTGGGCAGCCCCAGCATTTT. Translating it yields CASSYGPGQPQHF.

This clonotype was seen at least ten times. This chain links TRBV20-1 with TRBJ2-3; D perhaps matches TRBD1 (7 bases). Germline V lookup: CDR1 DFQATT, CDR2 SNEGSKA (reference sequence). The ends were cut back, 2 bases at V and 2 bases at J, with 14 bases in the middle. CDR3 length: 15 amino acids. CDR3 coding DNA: TGCAGTGCTAGACCCTTCAGGGGGGACACAGATACGCAGTATTTT. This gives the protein CSARPFRGDTDTQYF.

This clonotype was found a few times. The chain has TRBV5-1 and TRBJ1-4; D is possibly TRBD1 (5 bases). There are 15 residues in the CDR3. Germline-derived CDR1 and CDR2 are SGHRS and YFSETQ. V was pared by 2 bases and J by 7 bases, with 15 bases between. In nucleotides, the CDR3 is TGCGCCAGCAGCTTCTTTCTAGGGACGGGTGAAAAACTGTTTTTT. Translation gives CASSFFLGTGEKLFF.

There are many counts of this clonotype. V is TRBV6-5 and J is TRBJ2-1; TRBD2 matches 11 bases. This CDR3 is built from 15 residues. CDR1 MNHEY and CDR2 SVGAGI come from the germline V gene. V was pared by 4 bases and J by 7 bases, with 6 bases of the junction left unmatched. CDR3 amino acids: CASSSYRTSGNEQFF. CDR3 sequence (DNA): TGTGCCAGCAGTTCCTATCGGACTAGCGGGAATGAGCAGTTCTTC.

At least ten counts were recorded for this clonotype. CDR3 nucleotides: TGCAGTGCGGCTCAAGCCCCTGGAAATTCACCCCTCCACTTT. This translates into CSAAQAPGNSPLHF. V usage is TRBV20-1 and J usage is TRBJ1-6; D gene uncertain. The CDR3 sequence is 14 residues long. Germline values: CDR1 DFQATT, CDR2 SNEGSKA (reference sequence). Trimming left V 6 bases short and J 7 bases short, with 16 bases between.

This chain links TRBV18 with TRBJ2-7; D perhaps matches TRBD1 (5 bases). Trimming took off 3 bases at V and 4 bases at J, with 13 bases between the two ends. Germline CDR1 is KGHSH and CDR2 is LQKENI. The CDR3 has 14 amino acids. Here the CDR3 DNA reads TGTGCCAGCTCACCGAGACAGTCTGGATACGAGCAGTACTTC. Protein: CASSPRQSGYEQYF.

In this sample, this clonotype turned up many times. Here the CDR3 reads CASNLGADTQYF. CDR3 in DNA: TGTGCCAGCAACCTAGGGGCAGATACGCAGTATTTT. V and J are TRBV12-3 or TRBV12-4 and TRBJ2-3; tentatively, D is TRBD1 (5 bases). Trimming took off 7 bases at V and 4 bases at J, with 9 bases between the two ends. This CDR3 region has 12 residues.

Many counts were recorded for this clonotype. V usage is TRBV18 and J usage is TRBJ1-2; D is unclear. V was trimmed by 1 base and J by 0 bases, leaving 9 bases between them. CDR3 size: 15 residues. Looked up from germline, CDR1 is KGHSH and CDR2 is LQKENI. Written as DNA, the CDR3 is TGTGCCAGCTCACCACAAGCCTTCTCTAACTATGGCTACACCTTC. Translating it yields CASSPQAFSNYGYTF.